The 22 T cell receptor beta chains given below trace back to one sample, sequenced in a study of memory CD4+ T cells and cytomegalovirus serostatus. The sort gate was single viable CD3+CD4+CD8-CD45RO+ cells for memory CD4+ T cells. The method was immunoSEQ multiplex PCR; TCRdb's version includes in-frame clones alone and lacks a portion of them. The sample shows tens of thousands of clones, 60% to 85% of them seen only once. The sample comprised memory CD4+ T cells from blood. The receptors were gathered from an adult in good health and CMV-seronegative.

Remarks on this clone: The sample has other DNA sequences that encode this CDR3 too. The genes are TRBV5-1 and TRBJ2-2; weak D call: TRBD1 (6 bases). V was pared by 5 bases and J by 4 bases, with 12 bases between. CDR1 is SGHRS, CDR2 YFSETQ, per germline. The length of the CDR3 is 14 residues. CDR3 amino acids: CASSFLQGTGELFF. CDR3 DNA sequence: TGCGCCAGCAGTTTTTTACAGGGCACCGGGGAGCTGTTTTTT.

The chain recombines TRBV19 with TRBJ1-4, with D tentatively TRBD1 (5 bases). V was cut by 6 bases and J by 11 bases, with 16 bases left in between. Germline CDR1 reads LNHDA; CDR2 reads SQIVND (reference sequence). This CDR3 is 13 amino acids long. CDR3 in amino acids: CASSSTRAGKLFF. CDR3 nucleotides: TGTGCCAGTAGCTCCACCAGGGCCGGGAAACTGTTTTTT.

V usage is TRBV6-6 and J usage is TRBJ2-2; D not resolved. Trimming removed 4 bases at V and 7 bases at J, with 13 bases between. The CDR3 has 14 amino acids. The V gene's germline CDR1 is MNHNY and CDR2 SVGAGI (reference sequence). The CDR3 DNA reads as TGTGCCAGCAGTTGGTCCCCCGAGTACGGGGAGCTGTTTTTT. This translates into CASSWSPEYGELFF.

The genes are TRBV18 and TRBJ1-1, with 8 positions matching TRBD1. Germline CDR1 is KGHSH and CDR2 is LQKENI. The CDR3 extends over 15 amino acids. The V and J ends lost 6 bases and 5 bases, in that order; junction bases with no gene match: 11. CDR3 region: CASSYTGTGGTEAFF. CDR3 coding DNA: TGTGCCAGCTCGTACACAGGGACAGGCGGGACTGAAGCTTTCTTT. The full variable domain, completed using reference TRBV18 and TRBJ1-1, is NAGVMQNPRHLVRRRGQEARLRCSPMKGHSHVYWYRQLPEEGLKFMVYLQKENIIDESGMPKERFSAEFPKEGPSILRIQQVVRGDSAAYFCASSYTGTGGTEAFFGQGTRLTVV.

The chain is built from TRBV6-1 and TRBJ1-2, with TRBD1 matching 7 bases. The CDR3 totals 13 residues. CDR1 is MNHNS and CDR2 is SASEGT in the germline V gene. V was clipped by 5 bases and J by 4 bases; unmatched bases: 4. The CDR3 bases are TGTGCCAGCAGTTTGCGGGACAGCTATGGCTACACCTTC. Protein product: CASSLRDSYGYTF.

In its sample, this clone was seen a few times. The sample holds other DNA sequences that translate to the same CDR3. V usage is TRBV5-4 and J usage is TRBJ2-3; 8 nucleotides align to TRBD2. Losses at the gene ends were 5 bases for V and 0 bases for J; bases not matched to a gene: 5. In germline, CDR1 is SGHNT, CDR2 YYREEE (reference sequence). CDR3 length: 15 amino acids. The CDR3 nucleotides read TGTGCCAGCAGAGATCAGCGGGGGAGCACAGATACGCAGTATTTT. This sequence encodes CASRDQRGSTDTQYF.

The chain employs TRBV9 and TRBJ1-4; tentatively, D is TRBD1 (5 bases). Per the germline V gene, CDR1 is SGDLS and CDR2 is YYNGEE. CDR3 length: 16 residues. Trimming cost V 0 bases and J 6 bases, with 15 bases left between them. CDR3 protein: CASSVALGGGDEKLFF. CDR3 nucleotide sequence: TGTGCCAGCAGCGTAGCTCTGGGGGGGGGAGATGAAAAACTGTTTTTT.

The CDR3: CASSSGQGVVYGYTF. DNA of the CDR3: TGTGCCAGCAGTTCTGGACAGGGGGTTGTCTATGGCTACACCTTC. The V call is TRBV6-6, the J call TRBJ1-2, with TRBD1 matching over 10 bases. V lost 4 bases and J lost 4; bases outside the gene matches: 6. Germline CDR1 is MNHNY and CDR2 is SVGAGI (reference sequence). The CDR3 is 15 amino acids.

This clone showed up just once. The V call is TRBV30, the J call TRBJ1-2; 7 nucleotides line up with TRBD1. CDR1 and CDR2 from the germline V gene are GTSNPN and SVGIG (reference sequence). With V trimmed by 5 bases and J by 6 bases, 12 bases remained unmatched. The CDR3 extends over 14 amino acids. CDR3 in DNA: TGTGCCTGGTGCAAAGGACAGGCCGTTGATGGCTACACCTTC. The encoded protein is CAWCKGQAVDGYTF.

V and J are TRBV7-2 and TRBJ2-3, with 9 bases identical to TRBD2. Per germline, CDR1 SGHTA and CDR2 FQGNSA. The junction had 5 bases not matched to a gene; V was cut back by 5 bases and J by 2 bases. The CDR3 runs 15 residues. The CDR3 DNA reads TGTGCCAGCAGCCGGATAGCGGGAGACACAGATACGCAGTATTTT. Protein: CASSRIAGDTDTQYF.

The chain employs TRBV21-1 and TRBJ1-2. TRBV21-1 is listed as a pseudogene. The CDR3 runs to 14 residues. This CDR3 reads CASSKNEPYYGYTF. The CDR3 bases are TGTGCCAGCAGCAAAAATGAGCCCTACTATGGCTACACCTTC.

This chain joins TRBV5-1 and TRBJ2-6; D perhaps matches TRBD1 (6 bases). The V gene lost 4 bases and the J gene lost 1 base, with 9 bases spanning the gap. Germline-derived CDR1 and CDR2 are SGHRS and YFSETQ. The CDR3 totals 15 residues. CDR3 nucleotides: TGCGCCAGCAGCGTCACAGGGTCTGGGGCCAACGTCCTGACTTTC. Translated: CASSVTGSGANVLTF. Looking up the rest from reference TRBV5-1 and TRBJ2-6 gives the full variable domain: KAGVTQTPRYLIKTRGQQVTLSCSPISGHRSVSWYQQTPGQGLQFLFEYFSETQRNKGNFPGRFSGRQFSNSRSEMNVSTLELGDSALYLCASSVTGSGANVLTFGAGSRLTVL.

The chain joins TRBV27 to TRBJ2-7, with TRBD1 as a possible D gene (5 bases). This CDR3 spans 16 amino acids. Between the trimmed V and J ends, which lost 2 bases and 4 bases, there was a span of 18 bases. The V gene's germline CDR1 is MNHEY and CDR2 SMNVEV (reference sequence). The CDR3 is CASSLLPTIPGYEQYF. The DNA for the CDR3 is TGTGCCAGCAGTTTACTCCCCACAATCCCAGGGTACGAGCAGTACTTC.

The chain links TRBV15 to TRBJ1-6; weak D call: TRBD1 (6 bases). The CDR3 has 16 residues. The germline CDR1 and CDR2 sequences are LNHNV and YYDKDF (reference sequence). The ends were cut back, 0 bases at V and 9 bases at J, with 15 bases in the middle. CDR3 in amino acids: CATSRDSAGEGSPLHF. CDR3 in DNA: TGTGCCACCAGCAGAGATAGCGCAGGGGAGGGTTCACCCCTCCACTTT.

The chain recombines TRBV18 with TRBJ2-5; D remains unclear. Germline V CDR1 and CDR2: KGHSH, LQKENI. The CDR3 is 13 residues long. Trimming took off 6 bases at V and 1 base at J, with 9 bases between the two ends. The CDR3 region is CASSLLGQETQYF. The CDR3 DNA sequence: TGTGCCAGCTCCCTTCTGGGCCAAGAGACCCAGTACTTC.

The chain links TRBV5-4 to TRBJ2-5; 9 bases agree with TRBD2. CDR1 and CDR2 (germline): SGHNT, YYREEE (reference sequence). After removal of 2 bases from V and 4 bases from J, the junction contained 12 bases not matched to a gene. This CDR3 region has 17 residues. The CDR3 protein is CASSFPRGGGAGETQYF. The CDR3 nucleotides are TGTGCCAGCAGCTTCCCTCGGGGCGGGGGGGCCGGAGAGACCCAGTACTTC.

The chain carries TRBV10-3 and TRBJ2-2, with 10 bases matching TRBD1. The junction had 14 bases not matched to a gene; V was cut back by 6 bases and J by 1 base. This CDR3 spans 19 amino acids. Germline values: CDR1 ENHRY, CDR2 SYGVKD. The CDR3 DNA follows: TGTGCCATCAGACCGGGACAGGGGTCACTCCGGGGGAACACCGGGGAGCTGTTTTTT. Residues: CAIRPGQGSLRGNTGELFF.

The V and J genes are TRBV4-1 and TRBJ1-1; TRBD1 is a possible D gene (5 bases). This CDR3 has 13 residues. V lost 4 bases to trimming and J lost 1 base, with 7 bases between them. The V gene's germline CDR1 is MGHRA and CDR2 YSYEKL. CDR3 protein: CASSLQENTEAFF. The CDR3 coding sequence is TGCGCCAGCAGCCTACAGGAGAACACTGAAGCTTTCTTT.

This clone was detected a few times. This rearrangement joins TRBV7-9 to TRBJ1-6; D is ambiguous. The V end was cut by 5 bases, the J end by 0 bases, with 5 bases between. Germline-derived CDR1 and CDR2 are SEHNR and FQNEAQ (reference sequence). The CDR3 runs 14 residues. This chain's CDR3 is CASSQSSYNSPLHF. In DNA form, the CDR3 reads TGTGCCAGCAGCCAAAGCTCCTATAATTCACCCCTCCACTTT.

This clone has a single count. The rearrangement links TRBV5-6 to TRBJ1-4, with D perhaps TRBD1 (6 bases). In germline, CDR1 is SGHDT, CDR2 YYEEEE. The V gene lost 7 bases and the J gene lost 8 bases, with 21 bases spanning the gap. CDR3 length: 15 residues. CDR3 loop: CASSRGQGGKEKLFF. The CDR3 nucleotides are TGTGCCAGCTCGAGGGGTCAAGGGGGAAAGGAAAAACTGTTTTTT. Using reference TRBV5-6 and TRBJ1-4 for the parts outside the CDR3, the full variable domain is DAGVTQSPTHLIKTRGQQVTLRCSPKSGHDTVSWYQQALGQGPQFIFQYYEEEERQRGNFPDRFSGHQFPNYSSELNVNALLLGDSALYLCASSRGQGGKEKLFFGSGTQLSVL.

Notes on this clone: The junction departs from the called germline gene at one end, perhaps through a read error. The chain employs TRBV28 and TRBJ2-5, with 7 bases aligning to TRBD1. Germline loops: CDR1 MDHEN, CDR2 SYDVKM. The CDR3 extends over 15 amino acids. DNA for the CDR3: TGTGCCAGCAGTCCCCCGACAGGGATGTTAGAGGCCCAGTACTTC. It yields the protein CASSPPTGMLEAQYF.

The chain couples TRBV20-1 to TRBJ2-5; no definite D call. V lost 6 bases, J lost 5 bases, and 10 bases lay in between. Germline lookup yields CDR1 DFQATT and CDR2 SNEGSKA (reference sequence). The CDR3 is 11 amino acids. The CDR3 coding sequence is TGCAGTGCGGCGGACGGGGAGACCCAGTACTTC. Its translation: CSAADGETQYF.